What follows are 22 T cell receptor beta chains derived from one specimen sequenced in a study of beta chain features in type 1 diabetes. Findings and caveats of the study: Among all four CD4+ subsets, Type 1 diabetes patients had TCRB CDR3s that were moderately but significantly shorter.

Antigen specificity for these receptors is unknown. The isolated RNA, all of it, was reverse transcribed, so expressed TCRB transcripts were what got sequenced. Profiled with immunoSEQ multiplex PCR; TCRdb holds only in-frame clones, not every one. The sample shows about 660,000 clones, 11% to 15% of them seen only once. Sequencing was done on a sample of naive CD4+ T cells from blood. All receptors come from a man younger than 35 with type 1 diabetes.

This clone has a handful of counts. The V gene is TRBV30, the J gene TRBJ2-1; D gene uncertain. CDR3 length: 14 residues. Trimming took 6 bases from V and 2 from J, leaving 14 bases between them. Germline values: CDR1 GTSNPN, CDR2 SVGIG (reference sequence). This CDR3 reads CACLMGWPYNEQFF. Here the CDR3 DNA reads TGTGCCTGCCTGATGGGGTGGCCCTACAATGAGCAGTTCTTC.

The chain couples TRBV30 to TRBJ1-3; D gene uncertain. V was clipped by 0 bases and J by 3 bases, with 12 bases between them. The length of the CDR3 is 15 residues. CDR1 is GTSNPN and CDR2 is SVGIG in the germline V gene (reference sequence). As DNA, the CDR3 is TGTGCCTGGAGTGTAGGCGGGAGTGATGGAAACACCATATATTTT. Translation: CAWSVGGSDGNTIYF.

This clone has just a few counts. The V and J genes are TRBV2 and TRBJ1-5; D is unclear. Trimming took off 1 base at V and 6 bases at J, with 13 bases between the two ends. The CDR3 is made up of 15 amino acids. Germline V gene lookup returns CDR1 SNHLY and CDR2 FYNNEI. CDR3 in DNA: TGTGCCAGCAGTGAAGAAATGGCCCGTGGTCAGCCCCAGCATTTT. The encoded protein is CASSEEMARGQPQHF. Using reference TRBV2 and TRBJ1-5 for the parts outside the CDR3, the full variable domain is EPEVTQTPSHQVTQMGQEVILRCVPISNHLYFYWYRQILGQKVEFLVSFYNNEISEKSEIFDDQFSVERPDGSNFTLKIRSTKLEDSAMYFCASSEEMARGQPQHFGDGTRLSIL.

The V and J genes are TRBV11-2 and TRBJ2-6; no firm D call. CDR1 and CDR2 from the germline V gene are SGHAT and FQNNGV. The CDR3 is 17 residues long. The V end was cut by 1 base, the J end by 0 bases, with 10 bases between. CDR3 DNA: TGTGCCAGCAGCTTAGCCATGCCGAGCTCTGGGGCCAACGTCCTGACTTTC. Amino acids: CASSLAMPSSGANVLTF.

V gene TRBV5-1 combines with J gene TRBJ1-2; no firm D call. The ends were cut back, 2 bases at V and 6 bases at J, with 8 bases in the middle. The CDR3 loop spans 12 amino acids. Per germline, CDR1 SGHRS and CDR2 YFSETQ. The CDR3 sequence is CASSFDLDGYTF. The CDR3 DNA reads as TGCGCCAGCAGCTTCGACCTGGATGGCTACACCTTC.

The chain carries TRBV5-5 and TRBJ2-7; D ambiguous. V was cut by 2 bases and J by 3 bases, with 6 bases left in between. Germline V lookup: CDR1 SGHKS, CDR2 YYEKEE (reference sequence). The CDR3 spans 12 residues. The CDR3, as DNA: TGTGCCAGCAGCTTTAACAGCTACGAGCAGTACTTC. Translation gives CASSFNSYEQYF.

The J gene is TRBJ1-4, the V gene TRBV6-6, with 9 bases lining up with TRBD1. The CDR3 extends over 14 amino acids. Germline V CDR1 and CDR2: MNHNY, SVGAGI (reference sequence). V was clipped by 5 bases and J by 4 bases; unmatched bases: 2. The CDR3 loop reads CASSPGQGNEKLFF. As DNA, the CDR3 is TGTGCCAGCAGTCCGGGACAGGGTAATGAAAAACTGTTTTTT.

This chain joins TRBV6-5 and TRBJ2-2; D ambiguous. This CDR3 contains 16 residues. Germline V lookup: CDR1 MNHEY, CDR2 SVGAGI. Trimming took 0 bases from V and 2 from J, leaving 10 bases between them. The CDR3 DNA follows: TGTGCCAGCAGTTACTCGGTACAGACAAACACCGGGGAGCTGTTTTTT. Protein product: CASSYSVQTNTGELFF.

The chain is built from TRBV23-1 and TRBJ1-1, with 10 bases lining up with TRBD1. TRBV23-1 is filed as an ORF, its function uncertain. CDR3 length: 15 amino acids. V shed 8 bases, J shed 5 bases, and the junction held 11 bases outside the gene matches. CDR3 nucleotides: TGCGCCAGCTTTCCCGGGACAGGGGACCTTACTGAAGCTTTCTTT. Its protein product is CASFPGTGDLTEAFF.

V is TRBV6-5 and J is TRBJ2-5; the D is unclear. The CDR3 totals 13 residues. Trimming took 6 bases from V and 1 from J, leaving 9 bases between them. The germline V gene has CDR1 MNHEY and CDR2 SVGAGI. CDR3 residues: CASSKTIQETQYF. As DNA, the CDR3 is TGTGCCAGCAGCAAGACCATCCAAGAGACCCAGTACTTC.

In its sample, this clone was seen a few times. Different DNA sequences within this sample yield the same CDR3. This chain links TRBV30 with TRBJ2-1; 7 bases are a match to TRBD2. V lost 3 bases and J lost 0; bases outside the gene matches: 5. CDR3 length equals 15 residues. The germline V gene has CDR1 GTSNPN and CDR2 SVGIG (reference sequence). The CDR3: CAWSPGLGSYNEQFF. CDR3 in DNA: TGTGCCTGGAGCCCCGGACTAGGCTCCTACAATGAGCAGTTCTTC.

The chain employs TRBV5-1 and TRBJ2-6; D gene uncertain. Deletions cut 0 bases from V and 6 bases from J, with 16 bases between. This CDR3 comprises 17 residues. Germline V lookup: CDR1 SGHRS, CDR2 YFSETQ. The CDR3 region has the DNA TGCGCCAGCAGCTTGGGTGACGGATCTCTGGTGGCCAACGTCCTGACTTTC. It specifies CASSLGDGSLVANVLTF. The full variable domain, its missing parts supplied by reference TRBV5-1 and TRBJ2-6, is KAGVTQTPRYLIKTRGQQVTLSCSPISGHRSVSWYQQTPGQGLQFLFEYFSETQRNKGNFPGRFSGRQFSNSRSEMNVSTLELGDSALYLCASSLGDGSLVANVLTFGAGSRLTVL.

The chain links TRBV6-5 to TRBJ2-7; TRBD2 is a possible D gene (6 bases). Trimming removed 6 bases from V and 2 bases from J, with 17 bases in between. CDR3 length: 15 residues. Germline-derived CDR1 and CDR2 are MNHEY and SVGAGI. The CDR3 nucleotides are TGTGCCAGCAGACCGGACGCGGGGTCCCCCTACGAGCAGTACTTC. Protein sequence: CASRPDAGSPYEQYF.

This clone was detected once. Other DNA sequences of this sample code for an identical CDR3. The chain combines TRBV30 with TRBJ1-1; D call uncertain. The CDR3 loop spans 12 amino acids. Trimming left V 5 bases short and J 1 base short, with 8 bases between. Germline-derived CDR1 and CDR2 are GTSNPN and SVGIG (reference sequence). The CDR3 bases are TGTGCCTGGTCGGCCCAGAACACTGAAGCTTTCTTT. Its protein product is CAWSAQNTEAFF.

This clone appeared a few times. This chain connects TRBV20-1 to TRBJ1-1; D may be TRBD1 (5 bases). The CDR3 length is 11 residues. V lost 6 bases and J lost 10, with 15 bases in between. Germline V gene sequence: CDR1 DFQATT, CDR2 SNEGSKA (reference sequence). CDR3 loop: CSAAGGWGAFF. In DNA form, the CDR3 reads TGCAGTGCGGCGGGGGGATGGGGAGCTTTCTTT.

This clone was detected only once. The chain carries TRBV7-2 and TRBJ2-2; TRBD1 matches at 9 bases. Germline V gives CDR1 SGHTA, CDR2 FQGNSA. V was clipped by 10 bases and J by 3 bases; unmatched bases: 6. The CDR3 is 14 residues long. In nucleotides, the CDR3 is TGTGCCACCAGGGACAGGGCGGACACCGGGGAGCTGTTTTTT. Protein sequence: CATRDRADTGELFF.

This chain connects TRBV30 to TRBJ1-1, with a possible D match to TRBD1 (6 bases). Germline V gives CDR1 GTSNPN, CDR2 SVGIG (reference sequence). V lost 1 base and J 10 bases, leaving 10 bases between the germline ends. The CDR3 loop spans 11 amino acids. CDR3 in amino acids: CAWSAQGLAFF. As DNA, the CDR3 is TGTGCCTGGAGTGCCCAGGGGCTAGCTTTCTTT.

This clone has a handful of counts. The chain joins TRBV7-9 to TRBJ1-4, with no clear D. The CDR3 totals 11 residues. Germline CDR1 is SEHNR and CDR2 is FQNEAQ (reference sequence). Trimming left V 5 bases short and J 10 bases short, with 8 bases between. CDR3 in DNA: TGTGCCAGCAGCGCCAGAGCAAAACTGTTTTTT. Translated: CASSARAKLFF.

The table lists this clone with a few counts. V usage is TRBV7-2 and J usage is TRBJ2-7; 7 nucleotides match TRBD1. The length of the CDR3 is 16 residues. From germline, CDR1 is SGHTA and CDR2 FQGNSA. Trimming at V came to 5 bases and at J to 4 bases, leaving 14 bases not matched to a gene. CDR3 loop: CASSQMGRTGMYEQYF. In DNA form, the CDR3 reads TGTGCCAGCAGCCAAATGGGCCGGACAGGAATGTACGAGCAGTACTTC.

Remarks on this clone: The same CDR3 can be traced to other DNA sequences in this sample. The V and J genes are TRBV7-2 and TRBJ1-5; D gene ambiguous. The CDR3 extends over 13 amino acids. Between the trimmed V and J ends, which lost 1 base and 3 bases, there was a span of 4 bases. CDR1 and CDR2 from the germline V gene are SGHTA and FQGNSA. Here the CDR3 DNA reads TGTGCCAGCAGCTTAGTGGACAATCAGCCCCAGCATTTT. Translation gives CASSLVDNQPQHF.

In this sample, this clone turned up a few times. The chain employs TRBV5-1 and TRBJ1-2; perhaps TRBD1 as D (6 bases). The CDR3 runs to 14 residues. CDR1 and CDR2 (germline): SGHRS, YFSETQ. Deletions cut 4 bases from V and 2 bases from J, with 12 bases between. CDR3 residues: CASSPITGNYGYTF. CDR3 coding DNA: TGCGCCAGCAGCCCCATTACAGGGAACTATGGCTACACCTTC.

The chain couples TRBV7-2 to TRBJ2-1, with D hard to call. The CDR3 contains 12 residues. Germline V gives CDR1 SGHTA, CDR2 FQGNSA. V was clipped by 2 bases and J by 9 bases, with 8 bases between them. Here the CDR3 DNA reads TGTGCCAGCAGCTTATTGGGGTTTGAGCAGTTCTTC. The encoded protein is CASSLLGFEQFF.